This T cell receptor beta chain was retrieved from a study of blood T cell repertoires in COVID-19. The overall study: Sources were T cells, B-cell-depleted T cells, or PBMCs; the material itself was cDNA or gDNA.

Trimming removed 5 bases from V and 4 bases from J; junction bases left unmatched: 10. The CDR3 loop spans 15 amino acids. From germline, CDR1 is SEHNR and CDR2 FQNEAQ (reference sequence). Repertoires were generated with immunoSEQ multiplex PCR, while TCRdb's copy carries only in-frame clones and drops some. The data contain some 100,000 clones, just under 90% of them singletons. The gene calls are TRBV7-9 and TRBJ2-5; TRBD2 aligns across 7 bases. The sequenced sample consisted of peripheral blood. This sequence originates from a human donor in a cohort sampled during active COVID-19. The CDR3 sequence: CASSPLGGVRETQYF. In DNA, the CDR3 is TGTGCCAGCAGCCCACTGGGGGGGGTTAGAGAGACCCAGTACTTC. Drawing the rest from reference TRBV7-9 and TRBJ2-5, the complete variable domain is DTGVSQNPRHKITKRGQNVTFRCDPISEHNRLYWYRQTLGQGPEFLTYFQNEAQLEKSRLLSDRFSAERPKGSFSTLEIQRTEQGDSAMYLCASSPLGGVRETQYFGPGTRLLVL.